This record looks at one T cell receptor beta chain sequence and its context. Its antigen is not yet known. Per-base quality was not reported, and no clone a single base away is much larger than it. This entry belongs to a study of blood T cell repertoires in COVID-19 (TCRdb year 2020). Notes on the research overall: Samples covering the acute and convalescent phases of COVID-19 were provided by collaborators in the United States, Italy and Spain. A freely available public database, intended as a resource for researchers studying the immune response to SARS-CoV-2, is where the repertoires were released. Sample metadata almost always included a de-identified subject ID, COVID-19 status, age in years and sex. The material from the prospective study consisted of cDNA or gDNA derived from T cells, B-cell-depleted T cells, or PBMCs. Deeply sampled blood TCRbeta repertoires from subjects exposed to, actively infected with, or recovered from COVID-19 were included in the dataset. Samples were obtained from the ongoing ImmuneRACE study (first 160 participants) and from 1,200 or so subjects provided by 6 global collaborators. HLA class I and class II types, where available, came from metadata supplied by the sample provider rather than from assay-based typing.

The immunoSEQ Assay, a bias-controlled multiplex PCR, was used to amplify TCRbeta CDR3 regions from genomic DNA. The study's processing was this. The number of nucleated cells in each sample was estimated by amplification of reference gene primers within the assay. To quantify the absolute abundance of each unique TCRbeta CDR3 rearrangement, sequence reads were collapsed and filtered. Productive Simpson clonality was computed per sample as the square root of Simpson's diversity index over productive rearrangements. TCRdb stores this immuneACCESS table with in-frame sequences only. Part of the clones is absent; in the studies checked, under half of the shortfall reflects unresolved V genes, and no reason is known for the rest. From that table come the V and J calls and clone size; the DNA was used to work out D and trimming. Here the sample has a few hundred thousand clones; roughly 80% occur a single time. Over 4.5% of the sample goes to the ten largest clones.

The CDR1 and CDR2 encoded by the germline V gene are SGHTA and FQGTGA. The V and J ends are trimmed by 1 base and 2 bases, leaving 11 bases between them. Including the terminal cysteine and phenylalanine, the CDR3 comprises 15 residues. Only CDR3 DNA remains: 45 bases, in frame from the first base. Participants in the prospective study were enrolled through a virtual design, were aged roughly 18 to 100 years, and lived in about two dozen United States geographic areas. Cohort assignment in the prospective study relied on participant-reported clinical history from a screening survey and a study questionnaire. ImmuneRACE Cohort 3 recovered participants were defined by two consecutive negative NP/OP PCR tests, healthcare professional clearance, or symptom resolution. Each participant in the prospective study had whole blood, serum and a nasopharyngeal or oropharyngeal swab collected by mobile phlebotomists. Prospective study participants could optionally give additional blood draws and questionnaires over an approximately 2-month period. Blood samples from the prospective study were shipped frozen or at room temperature prior to DNA extraction.

On the study overall, not on this receptor specifically: The quantity of clinical and demographic metadata differed by source and by participant and was supplied without curation.

This sequence uses TRBV7-3 and TRBJ2-5, with TRBD2 as a weak D call on 5 bases. The source of this sequence is a woman between 45 and 60 years old who had recovered from COVID-19. Source material: PBMCs or T cells enriched from blood (not recorded which). CDR3 sequence: CASSLNGRTQETQYF. The DNA sequence is as follows: TGTGCCAGCAGCTTAAATGGGCGGACTCAAGAGACCCAGTACTTC.